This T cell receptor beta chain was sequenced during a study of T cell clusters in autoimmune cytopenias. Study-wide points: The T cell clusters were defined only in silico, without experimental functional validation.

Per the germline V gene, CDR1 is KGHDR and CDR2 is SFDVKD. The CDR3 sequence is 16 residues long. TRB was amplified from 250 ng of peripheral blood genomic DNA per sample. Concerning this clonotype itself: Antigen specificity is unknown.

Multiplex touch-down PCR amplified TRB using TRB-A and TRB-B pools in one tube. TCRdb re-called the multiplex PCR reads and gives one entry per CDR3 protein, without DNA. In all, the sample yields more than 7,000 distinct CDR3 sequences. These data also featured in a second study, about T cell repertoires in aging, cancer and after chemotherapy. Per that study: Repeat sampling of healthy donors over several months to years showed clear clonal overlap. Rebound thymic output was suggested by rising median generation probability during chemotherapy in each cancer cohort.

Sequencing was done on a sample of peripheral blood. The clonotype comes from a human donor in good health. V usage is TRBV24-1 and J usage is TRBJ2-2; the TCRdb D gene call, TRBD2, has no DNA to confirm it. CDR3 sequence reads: CATSDLSSGHTGELFF.